The 2 T cell receptor beta chains below all came from one sample that was sequenced in a study of T-cell memory formation after mild COVID-19. TCRdb re-called the 5' RACE reads with MiXCR, one entry per CDR3 protein. Of 450,000 or so distinct CDR3 sequences listed, 25% were seen once; the top ten hold around 12%. Specimen: PBMCs or a T cell subset sorted from them (not recorded which). The receptors here all came from an adult woman who had mild COVID-19 (a few samples of this study predate the infection). Cell type and time point are not known.

This chain links TRBV11-2 with TRBJ1-1; 7 bases are shared with TRBD1. J lost 0 bases, V lost 2 bases, and 3 bases had no gene match. Germline V gene sequence: CDR1 SGHAT, CDR2 FQNNGV. This CDR3 spans 15 amino acids. This CDR3 is CASSLQGDMNTEAFF. The CDR3 bases are TGTGCCAGCAGCTTACAGGGGGATATGAACACTGAAGCTTTCTTT.

Only a few counts were recorded for this clonotype. This chain joins TRBV7-9 and TRBJ2-3; D not certain. The V gene lost 5 bases and the J gene lost 2 bases, with 8 bases spanning the gap. CDR1 is SEHNR, CDR2 FQNEAQ, per germline (reference sequence). This CDR3 region has 13 residues. This chain's CDR3 is CASSQALTDTQYF. In nucleotides, the CDR3 is TGTGCCAGCAGCCAAGCGCTCACAGATACGCAGTATTTT.